These 21 T cell receptor beta chains share one sample of origin, sequenced in a study of blood T cells in healthy people across ages. Primed by a sample-barcoded 5' primer and a J-beta primer mix, a second PCR proceeded for roughly 6 to 12 cycles. TCRdb itself ran the 5' RACE reads through MiXCR, one entry per CDR3 protein. The table includes some 1.1 million distinct CDR3 sequences, more than 30% detected once. The sample comprised blood. The origin of the receptors is a man aged 18 to 29 in good health.

In its sample, this clonotype was seen many times. The rearrangement joins TRBV14 to TRBJ1-4; 12 nucleotides align to TRBD1. With 4 bases clipped from V and 10 bases from J, the junction kept 10 bases outside the gene matches. There are 16 residues in the CDR3. Germline V gene sequence: CDR1 SGHDN, CDR2 FVKESK. CDR3 coding DNA: TGTGCCAGCAGCCCAGCGACGGGACAGGGGGCGAGAAAACTGTTTTTT. Its protein product is CASSPATGQGARKLFF.

The gene calls are TRBV18 and TRBJ2-1; D remains unclear. Trimming stripped 6 bases from V and 2 bases from J, with 11 bases between. CDR3 length: 14 amino acids. The germline CDR1 and CDR2 sequences are KGHSH and LQKENI. For the CDR3, the DNA is TGTGCCAGCTCGCCAGGACCTACCTACAATGAGCAGTTCTTC. It is translated as CASSPGPTYNEQFF.

The chain is built from TRBV2 and TRBJ1-2; no firm D call. Germline values: CDR1 SNHLY, CDR2 FYNNEI. The V end lost 4 bases, the J end lost 3 bases, and 12 bases lay between the germline ends. This CDR3 is built from 14 residues. CDR3 sequence (DNA): TGTGCCAGCAGTGGACTGTCACTAGACTATGGCTACACCTTC. Protein sequence: CASSGLSLDYGYTF.

This chain links TRBV7-8 with TRBJ1-1; D is ambiguous. This CDR3 spans 13 amino acids. Germline V CDR1 and CDR2: SGHVS, FQNEAQ. V dropped 1 base and J dropped 6 bases, with 9 bases sitting between them. The CDR3 DNA reads as TGTGCCAGCAGCTTAGGACTCCAGGCTGAAGCTTTCTTT. Protein sequence: CASSLGLQAEAFF.

This clonotype showed up just a few times. The chain is built from TRBV4-3 and TRBJ1-1; no definite D call. In germline, CDR1 is LGHNA, CDR2 YSLEER. The CDR3 sequence is 14 residues long. Trimming removed 8 bases at V and 2 bases at J, with 15 bases between. The CDR3 coding sequence is TGCGCCAGCTCACAAGCCCCTATAAACACTGAAGCTTTCTTT. Amino acids: CASSQAPINTEAFF.

This clonotype was counted a few times. The gene calls are TRBV20-1 and TRBJ2-3, with 7 bases fitting TRBD1. V was pared by 3 bases and J by 6 bases, with 12 bases of the junction left unmatched. The CDR3 consists of 15 residues. The germline V gene encodes CDR1 DFQATT and CDR2 SNEGSKA (reference sequence). The CDR3 region has the DNA TGCAGTGCTAGCCTTCTACAGGGGTTTCGGGATACGCAGTATTTT. It codes for CSASLLQGFRDTQYF.

The DNA for the CDR3 is TGTGCCAGCAGTCCCCTGACAGGGGGAACAGATACGCAGTATTTT. It codes for CASSPLTGGTDTQYF. The chain links TRBV28 to TRBJ2-3; TRBD1 agrees at 9 bases. The CDR3 is made up of 15 amino acids. V shed 5 bases and J 3 bases; nucleotides not matched to a gene: 6. CDR1 is MDHEN and CDR2 is SYDVKM in the germline V gene.

The chain links TRBV12-3 or TRBV12-4 to TRBJ2-3; no clear D. This CDR3 region has 14 residues. V was clipped by 3 bases and J by 2 bases, with 9 bases between them. CDR3 DNA sequence: TGTGCCAGCAGTTTTCGTATCGACACAGATACGCAGTATTTT. Residues: CASSFRIDTDTQYF.

This clonotype was observed once. A much larger clone sits a single nucleotide away, making a read error possible. This chain uses TRBV29-1 with TRBJ1-2; possible D gene TRBD1, 6 bases. The CDR3 covers 12 residues. CDR1 SQVTM and CDR2 ANQGSEA come from the germline V gene. This CDR3 reads CSVDSTNYGYIF. Here the CDR3 DNA reads TGCAGCGTGGACAGCACTAACTATGGCTACATCTTC.

The chain uses TRBV12-3 or TRBV12-4 and TRBJ1-5; 8 bases fit TRBD1. Trimming removed 6 bases from V and 6 bases from J; junction bases left unmatched: 4. This CDR3 region has 13 residues. In nucleotides, the CDR3 is TGTGCCAGCAGCCTGGGACAGGCTCAGCCCCAGCATTTT. Its protein is CASSLGQAQPQHF.

The chain employs TRBV6-2 or TRBV6-3 and TRBJ1-1; D uncertain. CDR3 length: 17 residues. Deletions cut 0 bases from V and 3 bases from J, with 17 bases between. The V gene's germline CDR1 is MNHEY and CDR2 SVGEGT. CDR3 region: CASSYSIGPREDTEAFF. The CDR3 DNA is TGTGCCAGCAGTTACTCCATCGGGCCCCGAGAGGACACTGAAGCTTTCTTT.

The table lists this clonotype with a count of one. This rearrangement joins TRBV6-5 to TRBJ2-1; D may be TRBD1 (6 bases). The CDR3 is made up of 14 amino acids. Germline CDR1 reads MNHEY; CDR2 reads SVGAGI. The ends were cut back, 6 bases at V and 6 bases at J, with 15 bases in the middle. In nucleotides, the CDR3 is TGTGCCAGCAGGTCAGGGGTGGCTCGCAATGAGCAGTTCTTC. Translated: CASRSGVARNEQFF.

The chain uses TRBV20-1 and TRBJ2-3; D may match TRBD1 or TRBD2 (7 bases each). This CDR3 region has 14 residues. Germline assignment: CDR1 DFQATT and CDR2 SNEGSKA (reference sequence). V shed 5 bases and J shed 4 bases, with 16 bases lying between them. This chain's CDR3 is CSAAAGGGPDTQYF. DNA of the CDR3: TGCAGTGCTGCGGCAGGGGGGGGCCCAGATACGCAGTATTTT.

In this sample, this clonotype turned up a few times. This CDR3 reads CASSFRSTNEKLFF. CDR3 sequence (DNA): TGTGCCAGCAGTTTTAGGAGCACTAATGAAAAACTGTTTTTT. The rearrangement joins TRBV27 to TRBJ1-4, with D uncertain. V lost 3 bases and J lost 2, with 7 bases in between. This CDR3 comprises 14 residues. Germline values: CDR1 MNHEY, CDR2 SMNVEV (reference sequence).

About this clonotype itself: A read error may account for a junction end that differs from germline. The genes are TRBV7-2 and TRBJ2-7; D may match TRBD1 or TRBD2 (7 bases each). This CDR3 contains 17 residues. Germline V gene lookup returns CDR1 SGHTA and CDR2 FQGNSA. The CDR3 region is CASSPQGGGLQPYERYF. The CDR3 DNA follows: TGTGCCAGCAGCCCCCAGGGGGGGGGACTGCAACCCTACGAGCGGTACTTC.

The chain uses TRBV20-1 and TRBJ1-5; TRBD1 might be the D (5 bases). The V end was cut by 3 bases, the J end by 0 bases, with 18 bases between. The CDR3 covers 17 residues. Germline V gene data show CDR1 as DFQATT and CDR2 as SNEGSKA (reference sequence). The CDR3 DNA is TGCAGTGCTAGTTATGGGGCCCAATTGTATAGCAATCAGCCCCAGCATTTT. This codes for CSASYGAQLYSNQPQHF.

This clonotype appeared once. The chain couples TRBV14 to TRBJ1-1; perhaps TRBD1 as D (6 bases). V lost 2 bases to trimming and J lost 7 bases, with 20 bases between them. The CDR3 length is 16 residues. From germline, CDR1 is SGHDN and CDR2 FVKESK. Here the CDR3 reads CASSQPETTGFNEAFF. The CDR3 nucleotides are TGTGCCAGCAGCCAACCCGAAACTACAGGGTTTAATGAAGCTTTCTTT. Combining the CDR3 with reference TRBV14 and TRBJ1-1 gives the whole variable domain EAGVTQFPSHSVIEKGQTVTLRCDPISGHDNLYWYRRVMGKEIKFLLHFVKESKQDESGMPNNRFLAERTGGTYSTLKVQPAELEDSGVYFCASSQPETTGFNEAFFGQGTRLTVV.

This clonotype was detected only a few times. V and J are TRBV3-1 and TRBJ1-4; D gene ambiguous. V shed 6 bases and J shed 8 bases, with 10 bases lying between them. The CDR3 contains 12 residues. Germline-derived CDR1 and CDR2 are LGHDT and YNNKEL (reference sequence). For the CDR3, the DNA is TGTGCCAGCAGGCTACTCGGGGAAAAACTGTTTTTT. This gives the protein CASRLLGEKLFF.

The V and J genes are TRBV4-1 and TRBJ2-3, with D perhaps TRBD2 (7 bases). Germline V lookup: CDR1 MGHRA, CDR2 YSYEKL. This CDR3 region has 15 residues. V dropped 1 base and J dropped 4 bases, with 12 bases sitting between them. The DNA of the CDR3 is TGCGCCAGCAGCCAAGCGGGGGGCGCCGCAGATACGCAGTATTTT. This codes for CASSQAGGAADTQYF.

This clonotype was observed once. The CDR3 protein is CASGKDSRSGNTIYF. The CDR3 region has the DNA TGTGCCAGCGGAAAGGACAGCCGCTCTGGAAACACCATATATTTT. The gene calls are TRBV6-2 or TRBV6-3 and TRBJ1-3, with D possibly matching TRBD1 (6 bases). Germline lookup yields CDR1 MNHEY and CDR2 SVGEGT. This CDR3 is built from 15 residues. V shed 8 bases and J shed 0 bases, with 14 bases lying between them.

This rearrangement joins TRBV7-2 to TRBJ2-1; TRBD1 agrees at 7 bases. The end of the DNA aligns better with TRBJ2-7, so the J call may be wrong. Germline V gives CDR1 SGHTA, CDR2 FQGNSA. The CDR3 loop spans 16 amino acids. CDR3 residues: CASSLAGPGGYNEQYF. The CDR3 DNA sequence: TGTGCCAGCAGCTTAGCTGGTCCAGGGGGTTACAATGAGCAGTACTTC.